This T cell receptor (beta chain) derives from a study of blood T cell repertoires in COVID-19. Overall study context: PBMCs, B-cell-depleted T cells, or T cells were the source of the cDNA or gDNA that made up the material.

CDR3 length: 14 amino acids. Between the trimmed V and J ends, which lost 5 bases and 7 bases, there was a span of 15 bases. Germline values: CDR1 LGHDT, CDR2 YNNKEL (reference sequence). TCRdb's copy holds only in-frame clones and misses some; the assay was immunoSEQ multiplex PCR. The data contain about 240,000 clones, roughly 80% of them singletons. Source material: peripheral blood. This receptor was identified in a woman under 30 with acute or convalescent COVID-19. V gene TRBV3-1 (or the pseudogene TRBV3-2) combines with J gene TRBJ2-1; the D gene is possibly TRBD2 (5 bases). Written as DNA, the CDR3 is TGTGCCAGCAGCGACGGGAAGGGTAGAAATGAGCAGTTCTTC. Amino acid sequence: CASSDGKGRNEQFF.